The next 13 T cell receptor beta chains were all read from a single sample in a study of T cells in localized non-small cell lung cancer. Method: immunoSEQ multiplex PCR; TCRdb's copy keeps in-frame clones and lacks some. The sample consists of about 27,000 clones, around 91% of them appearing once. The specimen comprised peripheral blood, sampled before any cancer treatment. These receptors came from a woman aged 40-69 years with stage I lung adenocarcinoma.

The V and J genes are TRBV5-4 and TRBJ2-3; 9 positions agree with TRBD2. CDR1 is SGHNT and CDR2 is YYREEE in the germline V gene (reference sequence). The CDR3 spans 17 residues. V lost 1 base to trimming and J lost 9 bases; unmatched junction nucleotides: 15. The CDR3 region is CASSLKGAGGLGGTQYF. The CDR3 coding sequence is TGTGCCAGCAGCTTGAAAGGTGCGGGAGGGCTCGGTGGAACGCAGTATTTT.

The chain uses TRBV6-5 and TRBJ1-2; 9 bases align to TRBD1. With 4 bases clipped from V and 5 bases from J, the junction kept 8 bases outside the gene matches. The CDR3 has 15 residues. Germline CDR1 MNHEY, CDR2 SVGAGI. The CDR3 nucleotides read TGTGCCAGCAGTTCGCCCCGGGACAGGGAGTATGGCTACACCTTC. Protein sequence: CASSSPRDREYGYTF.

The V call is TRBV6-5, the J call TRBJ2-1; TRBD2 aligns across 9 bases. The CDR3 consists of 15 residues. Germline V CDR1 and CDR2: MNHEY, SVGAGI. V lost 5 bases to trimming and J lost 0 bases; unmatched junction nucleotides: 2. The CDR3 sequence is CASSLAGNSYNEQFF. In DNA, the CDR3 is TGTGCCAGCAGTCTAGCGGGAAACTCCTACAATGAGCAGTTCTTC.

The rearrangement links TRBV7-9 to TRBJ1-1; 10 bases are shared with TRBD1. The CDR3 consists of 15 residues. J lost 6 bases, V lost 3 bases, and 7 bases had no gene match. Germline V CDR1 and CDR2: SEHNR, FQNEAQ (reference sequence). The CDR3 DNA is TGTGCCAGCAGCTTTTGGGACAGGGGATACCCTGAAGCTTTCTTT. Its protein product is CASSFWDRGYPEAFF.

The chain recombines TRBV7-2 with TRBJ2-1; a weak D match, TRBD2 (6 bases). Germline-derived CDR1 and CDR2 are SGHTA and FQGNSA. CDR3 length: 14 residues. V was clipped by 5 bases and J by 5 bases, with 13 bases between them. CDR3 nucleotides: TGTGCCAGCAGCCCGGGACTTGCAAACAATGAGCAGTTCTTC. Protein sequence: CASSPGLANNEQFF.

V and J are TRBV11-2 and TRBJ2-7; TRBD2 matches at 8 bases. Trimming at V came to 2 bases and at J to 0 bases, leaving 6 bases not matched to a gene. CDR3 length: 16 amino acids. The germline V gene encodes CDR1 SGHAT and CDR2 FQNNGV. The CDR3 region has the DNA TGTGCCAGCAGCTTAAGCGGAACTAGCGGCTCCTACGAGCAGTACTTC. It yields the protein CASSLSGTSGSYEQYF.

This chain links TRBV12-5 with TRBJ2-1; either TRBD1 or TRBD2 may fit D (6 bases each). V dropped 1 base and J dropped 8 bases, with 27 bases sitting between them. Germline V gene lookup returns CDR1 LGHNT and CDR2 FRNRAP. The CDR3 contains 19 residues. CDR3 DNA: TGTGCTAGTGGTTTGGCCCGACAGGAGACGGGAGTACCCCAATATGAGCAGTTCTTC. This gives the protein CASGLARQETGVPQYEQFF.

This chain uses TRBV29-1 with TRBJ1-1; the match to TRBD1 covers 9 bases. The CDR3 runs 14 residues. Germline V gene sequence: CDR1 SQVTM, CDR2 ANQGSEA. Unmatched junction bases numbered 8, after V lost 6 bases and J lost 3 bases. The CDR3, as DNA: TGCAGCGTGGGGGGGACAGGGCGGTACACTGAAGCTTTCTTT. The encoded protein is CSVGGTGRYTEAFF.

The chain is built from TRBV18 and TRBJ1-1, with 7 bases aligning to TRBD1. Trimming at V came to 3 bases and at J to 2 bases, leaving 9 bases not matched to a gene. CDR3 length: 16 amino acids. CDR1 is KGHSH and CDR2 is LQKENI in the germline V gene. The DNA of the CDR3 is TGTGCCAGCTCACCTTCGGGACAGAGAGCAAACACTGAAGCTTTCTTT. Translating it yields CASSPSGQRANTEAFF.

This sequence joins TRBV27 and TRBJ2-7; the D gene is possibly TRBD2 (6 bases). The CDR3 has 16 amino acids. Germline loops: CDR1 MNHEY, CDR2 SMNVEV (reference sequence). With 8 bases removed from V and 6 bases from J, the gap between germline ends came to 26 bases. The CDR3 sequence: CASGFQGAGSPGEQYF. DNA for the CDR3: TGTGCCAGCGGCTTCCAAGGGGCGGGAAGCCCCGGCGAGCAGTACTTC.

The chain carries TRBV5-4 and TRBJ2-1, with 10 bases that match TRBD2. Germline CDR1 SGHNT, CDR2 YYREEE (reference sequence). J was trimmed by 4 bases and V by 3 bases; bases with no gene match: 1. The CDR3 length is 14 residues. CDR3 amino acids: CASSSTSGYNEQFF. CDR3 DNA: TGTGCCAGCAGCTCGACTAGCGGGTACAATGAGCAGTTCTTC.

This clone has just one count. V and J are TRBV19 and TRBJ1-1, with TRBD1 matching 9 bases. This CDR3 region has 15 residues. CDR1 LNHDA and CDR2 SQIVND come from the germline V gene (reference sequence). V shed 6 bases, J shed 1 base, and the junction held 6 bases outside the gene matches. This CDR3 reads CASRLGQGPNTEAFF. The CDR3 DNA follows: TGTGCCAGTAGACTCGGACAGGGGCCGAACACTGAAGCTTTCTTT.

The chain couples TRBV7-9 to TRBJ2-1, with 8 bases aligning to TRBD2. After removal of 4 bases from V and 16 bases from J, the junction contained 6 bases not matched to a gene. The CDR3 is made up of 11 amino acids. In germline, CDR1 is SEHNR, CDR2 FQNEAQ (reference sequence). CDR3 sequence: CASSWAGGGFF. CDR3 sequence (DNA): TGTGCCAGCAGCTGGGCGGGGGGTGGTTTCTTC.